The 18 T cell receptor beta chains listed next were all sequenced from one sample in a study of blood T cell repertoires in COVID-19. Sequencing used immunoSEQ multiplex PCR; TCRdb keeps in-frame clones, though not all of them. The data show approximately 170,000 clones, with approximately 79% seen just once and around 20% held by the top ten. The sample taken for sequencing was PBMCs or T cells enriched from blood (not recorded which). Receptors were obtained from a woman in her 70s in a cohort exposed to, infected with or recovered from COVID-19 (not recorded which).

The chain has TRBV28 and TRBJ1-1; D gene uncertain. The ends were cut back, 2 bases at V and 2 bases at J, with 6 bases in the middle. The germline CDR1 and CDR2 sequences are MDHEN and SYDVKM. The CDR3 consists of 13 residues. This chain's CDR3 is CASSLEINTEAFF. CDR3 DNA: TGTGCCAGCAGTTTAGAGATAAACACTGAAGCTTTCTTT. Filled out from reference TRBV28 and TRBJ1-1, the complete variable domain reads DVKVTQSSRYLVKRTGEKVFLECVQDMDHENMFWYRQDPGLGLRLIYFSYDVKMKEKGDIPEGYSVSREKKERFSLILESASTNQTSMYLCASSLEINTEAFFGQGTRLTVV.

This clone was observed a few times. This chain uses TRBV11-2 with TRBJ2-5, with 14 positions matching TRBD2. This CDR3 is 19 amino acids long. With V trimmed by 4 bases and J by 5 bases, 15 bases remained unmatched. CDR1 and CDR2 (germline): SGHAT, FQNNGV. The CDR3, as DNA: TGTGCCAGCAGCTACCGTTTTAGGACTAGCGGGAGGTCGCGGGAGACCCAGTACTTC. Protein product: CASSYRFRTSGRSRETQYF.

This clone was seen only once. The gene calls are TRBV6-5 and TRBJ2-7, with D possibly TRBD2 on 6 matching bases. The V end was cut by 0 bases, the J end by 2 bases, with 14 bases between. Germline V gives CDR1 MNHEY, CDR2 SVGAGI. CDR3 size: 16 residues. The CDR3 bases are TGTGCCAGCAGTTACTCTTCGCATAGCGGCACCTACGAGCAGTACTTC. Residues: CASSYSSHSGTYEQYF.

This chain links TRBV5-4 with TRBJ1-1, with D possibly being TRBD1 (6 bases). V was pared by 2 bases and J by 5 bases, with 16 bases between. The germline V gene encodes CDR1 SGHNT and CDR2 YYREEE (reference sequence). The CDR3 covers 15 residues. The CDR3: CASSLGWGGYTEAFF. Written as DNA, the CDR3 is TGTGCCAGCAGCTTAGGGTGGGGGGGCTATACTGAAGCTTTCTTT.

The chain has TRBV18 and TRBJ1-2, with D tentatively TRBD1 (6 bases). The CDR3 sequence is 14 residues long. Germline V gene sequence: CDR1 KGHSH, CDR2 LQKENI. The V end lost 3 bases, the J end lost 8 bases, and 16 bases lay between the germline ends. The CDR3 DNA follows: TGTGCCAGCTCACCTACCGAAGCAGGGGAAGGCTACACCTTC. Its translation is CASSPTEAGEGYTF.

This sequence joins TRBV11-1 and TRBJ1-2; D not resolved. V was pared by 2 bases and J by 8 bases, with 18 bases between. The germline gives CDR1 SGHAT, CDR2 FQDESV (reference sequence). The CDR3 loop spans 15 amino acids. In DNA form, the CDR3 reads TGTGCCAGCAGCTTATCTCTTCGGGGAGCGGAGGGCTACACCTTC. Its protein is CASSLSLRGAEGYTF.

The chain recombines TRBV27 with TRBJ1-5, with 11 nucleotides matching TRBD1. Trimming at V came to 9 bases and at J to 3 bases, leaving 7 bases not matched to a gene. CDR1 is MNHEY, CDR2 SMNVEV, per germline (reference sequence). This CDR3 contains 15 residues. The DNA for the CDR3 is TGTGCCAGGAGGACAGGGGGCCGTGTCAATCAGCCCCAGCATTTT. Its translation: CARRTGGRVNQPQHF.

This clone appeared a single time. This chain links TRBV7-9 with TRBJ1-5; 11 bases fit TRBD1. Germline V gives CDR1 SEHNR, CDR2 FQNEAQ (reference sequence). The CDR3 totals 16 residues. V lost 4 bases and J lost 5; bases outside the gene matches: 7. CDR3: CASSYYGTGGDQPQHF. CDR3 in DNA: TGTGCCAGCAGCTATTACGGGACAGGGGGGGATCAGCCCCAGCATTTT. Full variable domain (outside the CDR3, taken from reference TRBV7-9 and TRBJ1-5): DTGVSQNPRHKITKRGQNVTFRCDPISEHNRLYWYRQTLGQGPEFLTYFQNEAQLEKSRLLSDRFSAERPKGSFSTLEIQRTEQGDSAMYLCASSYYGTGGDQPQHFGDGTRLSIL.

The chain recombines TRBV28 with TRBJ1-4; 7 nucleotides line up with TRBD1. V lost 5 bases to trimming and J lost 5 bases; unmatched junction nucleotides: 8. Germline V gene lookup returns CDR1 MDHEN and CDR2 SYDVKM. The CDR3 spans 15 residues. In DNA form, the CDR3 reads TGTGCCAGCAGTCAGACAGGGAGTAACAATGAAAAACTGTTTTTT. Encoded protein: CASSQTGSNNEKLFF. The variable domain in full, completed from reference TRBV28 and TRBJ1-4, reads DVKVTQSSRYLVKRTGEKVFLECVQDMDHENMFWYRQDPGLGLRLIYFSYDVKMKEKGDIPEGYSVSREKKERFSLILESASTNQTSMYLCASSQTGSNNEKLFFGSGTQLSVL.

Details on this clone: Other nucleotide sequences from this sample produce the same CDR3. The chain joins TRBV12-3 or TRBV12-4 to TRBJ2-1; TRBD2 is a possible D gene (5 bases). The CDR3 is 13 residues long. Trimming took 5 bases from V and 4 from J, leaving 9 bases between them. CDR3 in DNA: TGTGCCAGCAGTCGACTATCTTACAATGAGCAGTTCTTC. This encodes CASSRLSYNEQFF.

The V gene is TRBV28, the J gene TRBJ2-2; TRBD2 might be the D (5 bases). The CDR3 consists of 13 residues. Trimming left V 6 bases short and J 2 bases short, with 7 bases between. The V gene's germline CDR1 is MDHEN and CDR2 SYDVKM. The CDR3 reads CASREGNTGELFF. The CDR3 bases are TGTGCCAGCAGAGAGGGAAACACCGGGGAGCTGTTTTTT.

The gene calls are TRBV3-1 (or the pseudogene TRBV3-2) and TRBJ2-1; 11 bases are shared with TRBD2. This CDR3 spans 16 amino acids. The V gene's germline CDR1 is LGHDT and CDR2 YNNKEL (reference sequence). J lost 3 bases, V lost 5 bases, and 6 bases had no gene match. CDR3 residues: CASSGRLAGFYNEQFF. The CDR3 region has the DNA TGTGCCAGCAGCGGACGACTAGCGGGGTTCTACAATGAGCAGTTCTTC.

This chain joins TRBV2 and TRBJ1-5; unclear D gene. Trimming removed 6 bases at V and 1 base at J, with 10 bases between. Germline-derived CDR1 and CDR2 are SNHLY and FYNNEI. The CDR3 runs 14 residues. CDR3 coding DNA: TGTGCCAGCAGGGAGTTATCGAGCAATCAGCCCCAGCATTTT. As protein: CASRELSSNQPQHF.

DNA for the CDR3: TGTGCCAGCAGCGGCCGGGAGGGCCGTTACGAGCAGTACTTC. It encodes CASSGREGRYEQYF. V is TRBV3-1 (or the pseudogene TRBV3-2) and J is TRBJ2-7, with TRBD2 matching 8 bases. CDR3 length: 14 amino acids. V dropped 5 bases and J dropped 4; count of bases not matched to a gene: 7. Germline V gene data show CDR1 as LGHDT and CDR2 as YNNKEL (reference sequence).

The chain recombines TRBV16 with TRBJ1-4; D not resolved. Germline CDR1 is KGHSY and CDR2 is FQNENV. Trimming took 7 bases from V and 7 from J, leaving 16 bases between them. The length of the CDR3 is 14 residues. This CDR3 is CASTPVPEVEKLFF. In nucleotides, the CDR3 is TGTGCCAGCACCCCGGTCCCCGAAGTTGAAAAACTGTTTTTT.

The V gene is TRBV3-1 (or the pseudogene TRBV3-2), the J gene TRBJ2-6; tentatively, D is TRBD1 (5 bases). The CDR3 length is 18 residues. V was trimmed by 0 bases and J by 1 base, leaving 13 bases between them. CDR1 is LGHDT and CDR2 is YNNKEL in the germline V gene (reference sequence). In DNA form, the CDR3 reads TGTGCCAGCAGCCAAGATCCCCTAGGGGCTTCTGGGGCCAACGTCCTGACTTTC. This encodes CASSQDPLGASGANVLTF.

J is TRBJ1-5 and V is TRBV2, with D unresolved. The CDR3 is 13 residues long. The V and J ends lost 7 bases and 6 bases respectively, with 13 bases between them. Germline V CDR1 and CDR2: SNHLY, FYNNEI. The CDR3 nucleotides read TGTGCCAGCATAAGAGGAGAGGGTCAGCCCCAGCATTTT. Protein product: CASIRGEGQPQHF.

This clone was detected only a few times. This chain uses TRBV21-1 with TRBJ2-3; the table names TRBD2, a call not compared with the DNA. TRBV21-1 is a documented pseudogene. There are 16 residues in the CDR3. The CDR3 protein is CASSNAPEESQDTQYF. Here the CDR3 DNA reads TGTGCCAGCAGCAACGCCCCCGAGGAATCACAAGATACGCAGTATTTT.